This TCR beta chain was profiled in a study of CXCR3-negative and CXCR3-positive naive CD8 T cells. Notes on this clonotype: What it binds is not known.

Overall study findings and caveats: Between one naive subset and the other, surface CD5 was comparable, and TCR strength was inferred from TRB CDR3 properties.

CD45RO-CCR7+CD27+CD95- defined naive CD8+ T cells. The TRB libraries of cDNA were built by UMI-labeled 5' RACE. Each CDR3 protein gets one entry in TCRdb, which reprocessed the 5' RACE reads and gives no DNA. Here the sample table reports over 100,000 distinct CDR3 sequences. The receptor's source is a human donor in good health. Some clones in this sample may be carry-over from other donors' samples. Sequenced input: naive CXCR3- CD8+ T cells from blood. The subset is: CD45RO-CCR7+CD27+CD95- naive CD8+ T cells lacking CXCR3 (TNR3-).

The CDR3 sequence is CASSYDDALYEQYF. This chain links TRBV6-2 or TRBV6-3 with TRBJ2-7; TCRdb selects TRBD1, and the lack of DNA leaves this call unchecked. The CDR3 covers 14 residues. From germline, CDR1 is MNHEY and CDR2 SVGEGT.